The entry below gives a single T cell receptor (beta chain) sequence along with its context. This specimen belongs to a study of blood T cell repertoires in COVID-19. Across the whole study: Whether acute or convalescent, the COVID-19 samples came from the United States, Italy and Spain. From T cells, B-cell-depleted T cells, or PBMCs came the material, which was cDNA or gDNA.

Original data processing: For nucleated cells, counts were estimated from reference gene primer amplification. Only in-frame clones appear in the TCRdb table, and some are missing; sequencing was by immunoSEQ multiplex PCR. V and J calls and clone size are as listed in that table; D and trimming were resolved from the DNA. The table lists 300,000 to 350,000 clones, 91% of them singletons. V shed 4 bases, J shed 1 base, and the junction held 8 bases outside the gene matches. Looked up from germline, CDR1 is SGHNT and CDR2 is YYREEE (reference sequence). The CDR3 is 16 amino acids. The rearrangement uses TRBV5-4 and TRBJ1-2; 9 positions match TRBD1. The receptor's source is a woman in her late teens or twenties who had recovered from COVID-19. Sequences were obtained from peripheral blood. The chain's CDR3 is CASSRPGQGNNYGYTF. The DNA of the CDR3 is TGTGCCAGCAGCAGACCGGGACAGGGAAATAACTATGGCTACACCTTC. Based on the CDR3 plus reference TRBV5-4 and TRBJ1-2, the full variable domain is ETGVTQSPTHLIKTRGQQVTLRCSSQSGHNTVSWYQQALGQGPQFIFQYYREEENGRGNFPPRFSGLQFPNYSSELNVNALELDDSALYLCASSRPGQGNNYGYTFGSGTRLTVV.